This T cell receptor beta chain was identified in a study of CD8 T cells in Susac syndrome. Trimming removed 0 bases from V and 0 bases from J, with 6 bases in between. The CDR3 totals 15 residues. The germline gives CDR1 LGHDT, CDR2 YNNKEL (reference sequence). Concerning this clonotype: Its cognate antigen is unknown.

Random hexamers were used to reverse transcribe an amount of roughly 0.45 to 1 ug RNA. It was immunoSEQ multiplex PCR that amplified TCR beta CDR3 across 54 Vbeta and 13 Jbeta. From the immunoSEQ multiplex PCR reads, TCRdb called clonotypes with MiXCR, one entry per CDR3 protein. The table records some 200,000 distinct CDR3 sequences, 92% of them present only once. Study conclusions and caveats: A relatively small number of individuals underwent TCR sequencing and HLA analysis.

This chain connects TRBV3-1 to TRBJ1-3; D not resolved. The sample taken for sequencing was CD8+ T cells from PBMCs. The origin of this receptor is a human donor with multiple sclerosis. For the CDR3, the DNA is TGTGCCAGCAGCCAAGATGACATCTCTGGAAACACCATATATTTT. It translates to CASSQDDISGNTIYF.